This TCR beta chain was documented in a study of cytotoxic CD8 clonotypes in ibrutinib-treated CLL. Points from the study as a whole: Clonality went higher at ibrutinib response and then dropped back toward baseline at progression. Circulating CD8+ T-cell counts were tracked by baseline clonality, which exceeded that of age-matched healthy donors. Public clonotypes were rare and shrank or held steady on treatment.

This clone turned up a few times. The antigen is unknown. Assay used: immunoSEQ multiplex PCR; TCRdb lists only in-frame clones, some missing. The profile shows about 140,000 clones, roughly 80% of them singletons. The sample was PBMCs, taken after 12 months of ibrutinib treatment. This TCR came from a human donor with chronic lymphocytic leukemia.

CDR3 DNA: TGTGCCAGCAGCTTTATGTGGGGAGAGACCCAGTACTTC. Translated, it gives CASSFMWGETQYF. V and J are TRBV7-9 and TRBJ2-5; D ambiguous. The CDR3 loop spans 13 amino acids. V was cut by 3 bases and J by 4 bases, with 9 bases left in between. The germline V gene encodes CDR1 SEHNR and CDR2 FQNEAQ (reference sequence).